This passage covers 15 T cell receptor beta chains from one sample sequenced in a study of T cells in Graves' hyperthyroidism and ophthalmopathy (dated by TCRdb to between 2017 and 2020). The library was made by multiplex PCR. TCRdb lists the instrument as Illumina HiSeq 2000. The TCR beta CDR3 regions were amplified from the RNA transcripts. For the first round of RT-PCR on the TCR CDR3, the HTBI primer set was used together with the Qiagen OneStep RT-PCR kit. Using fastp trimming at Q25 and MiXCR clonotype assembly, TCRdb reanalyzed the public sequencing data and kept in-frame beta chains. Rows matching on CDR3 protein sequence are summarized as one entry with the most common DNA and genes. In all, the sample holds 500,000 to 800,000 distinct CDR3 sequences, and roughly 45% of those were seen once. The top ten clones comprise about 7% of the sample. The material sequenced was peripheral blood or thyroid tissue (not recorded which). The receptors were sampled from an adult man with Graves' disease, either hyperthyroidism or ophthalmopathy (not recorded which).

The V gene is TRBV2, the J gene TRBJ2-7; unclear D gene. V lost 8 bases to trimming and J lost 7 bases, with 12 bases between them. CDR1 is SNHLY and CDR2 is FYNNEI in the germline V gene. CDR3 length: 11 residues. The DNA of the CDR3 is TGTGCCAGCGAAGACTGGTGGGAGCAGTACTTC. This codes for CASEDWWEQYF.

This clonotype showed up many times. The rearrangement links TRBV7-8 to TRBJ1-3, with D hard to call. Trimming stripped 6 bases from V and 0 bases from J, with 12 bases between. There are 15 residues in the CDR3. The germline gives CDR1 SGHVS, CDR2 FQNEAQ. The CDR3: CASRATLNSGNTIYF. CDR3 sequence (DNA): TGTGCCAGCAGGGCGACCCTGAACTCTGGAAACACCATATATTTT.

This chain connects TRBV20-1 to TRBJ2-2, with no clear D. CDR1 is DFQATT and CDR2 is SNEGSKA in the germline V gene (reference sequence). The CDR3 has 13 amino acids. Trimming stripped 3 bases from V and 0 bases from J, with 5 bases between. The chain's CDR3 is CSASQTNTGELFF. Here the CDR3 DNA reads TGCAGTGCTAGCCAGACGAACACCGGGGAGCTGTTTTTT.

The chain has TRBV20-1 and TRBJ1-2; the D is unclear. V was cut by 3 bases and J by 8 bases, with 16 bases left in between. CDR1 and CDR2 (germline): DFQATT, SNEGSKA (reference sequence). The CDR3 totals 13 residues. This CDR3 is CSARNSISPGYTF. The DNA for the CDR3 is TGCAGTGCTAGGAATAGCATATCCCCAGGCTACACCTTC.

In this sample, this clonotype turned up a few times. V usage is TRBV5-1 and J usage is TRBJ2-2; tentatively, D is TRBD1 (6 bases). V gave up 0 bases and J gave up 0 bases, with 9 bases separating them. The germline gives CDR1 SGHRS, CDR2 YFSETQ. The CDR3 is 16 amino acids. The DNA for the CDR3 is TGCGCCAGCAGCTTGGGAACAGGGACGAACACCGGGGAGCTGTTTTTT. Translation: CASSLGTGTNTGELFF.

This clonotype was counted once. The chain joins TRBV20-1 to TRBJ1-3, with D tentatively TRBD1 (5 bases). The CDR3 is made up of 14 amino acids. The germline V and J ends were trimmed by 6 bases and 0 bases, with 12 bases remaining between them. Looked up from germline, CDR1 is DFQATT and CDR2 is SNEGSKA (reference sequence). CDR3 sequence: CSAEIQGSGNTIYF. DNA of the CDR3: TGCAGTGCAGAAATTCAGGGCTCTGGAAACACCATATATTTT.

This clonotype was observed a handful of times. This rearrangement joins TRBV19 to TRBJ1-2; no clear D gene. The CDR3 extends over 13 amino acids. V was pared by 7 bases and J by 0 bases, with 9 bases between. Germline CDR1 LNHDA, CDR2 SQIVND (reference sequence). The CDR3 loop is CASNVYTNYGYTF. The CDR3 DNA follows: TGTGCCAGTAACGTATATACTAACTATGGCTACACCTTC.

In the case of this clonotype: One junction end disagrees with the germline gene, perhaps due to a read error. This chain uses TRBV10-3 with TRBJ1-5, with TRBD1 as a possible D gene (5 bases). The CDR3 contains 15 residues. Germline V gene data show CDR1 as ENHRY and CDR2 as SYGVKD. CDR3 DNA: TGTGCCAGCAGTGAATTGGGCAGGGAGGATCAGCCCCAGCATTTT. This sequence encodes CASSELGREDQPQHF.

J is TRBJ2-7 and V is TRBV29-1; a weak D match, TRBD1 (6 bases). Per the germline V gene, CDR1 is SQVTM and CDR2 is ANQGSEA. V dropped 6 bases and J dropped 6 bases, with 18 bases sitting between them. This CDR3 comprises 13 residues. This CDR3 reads CSVQRQVAGEQYF. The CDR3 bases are TGCAGCGTGCAACGACAGGTTGCCGGCGAGCAGTACTTC.

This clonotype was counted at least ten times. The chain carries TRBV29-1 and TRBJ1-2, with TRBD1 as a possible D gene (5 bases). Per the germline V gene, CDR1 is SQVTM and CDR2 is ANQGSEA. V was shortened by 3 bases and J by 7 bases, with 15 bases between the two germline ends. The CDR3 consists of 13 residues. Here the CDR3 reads CSVDRVGGGGYTF. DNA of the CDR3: TGCAGCGTTGACAGGGTAGGAGGTGGTGGCTACACCTTC.

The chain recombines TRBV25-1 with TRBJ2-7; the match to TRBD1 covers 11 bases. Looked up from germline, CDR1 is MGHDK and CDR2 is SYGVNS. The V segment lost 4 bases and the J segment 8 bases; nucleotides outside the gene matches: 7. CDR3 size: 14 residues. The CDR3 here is CASSGAGTGGQQYF. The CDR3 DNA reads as TGTGCCAGCAGTGGAGCCGGGACAGGGGGGCAGCAGTACTTC.

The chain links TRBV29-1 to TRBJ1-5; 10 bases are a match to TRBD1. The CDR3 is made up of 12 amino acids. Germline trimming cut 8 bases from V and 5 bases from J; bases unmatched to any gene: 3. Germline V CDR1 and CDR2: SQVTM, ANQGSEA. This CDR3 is CSLGTGDQPQHF. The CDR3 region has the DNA TGCAGCCTCGGGACAGGGGATCAGCCCCAGCATTTT.

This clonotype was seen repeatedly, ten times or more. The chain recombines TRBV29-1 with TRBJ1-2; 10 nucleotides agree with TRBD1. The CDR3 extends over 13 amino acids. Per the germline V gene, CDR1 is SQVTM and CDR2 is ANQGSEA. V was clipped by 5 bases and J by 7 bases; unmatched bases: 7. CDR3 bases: TGCAGCGTTCAGACAGGGGGCTCTGGTGGCTACACCTTC. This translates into CSVQTGGSGGYTF.

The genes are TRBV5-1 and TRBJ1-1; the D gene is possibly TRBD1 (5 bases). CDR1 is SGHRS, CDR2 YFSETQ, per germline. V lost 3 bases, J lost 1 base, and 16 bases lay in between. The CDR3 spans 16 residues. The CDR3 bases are TGCGCCAGCAGCTCGTACATCCGGGACGAGAACACTGAAGCTTTCTTT. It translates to CASSSYIRDENTEAFF. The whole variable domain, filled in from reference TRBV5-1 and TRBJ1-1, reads KAGVTQTPRYLIKTRGQQVTLSCSPISGHRSVSWYQQTPGQGLQFLFEYFSETQRNKGNFPGRFSGRQFSNSRSEMNVSTLELGDSALYLCASSSYIRDENTEAFFGQGTRLTVV.

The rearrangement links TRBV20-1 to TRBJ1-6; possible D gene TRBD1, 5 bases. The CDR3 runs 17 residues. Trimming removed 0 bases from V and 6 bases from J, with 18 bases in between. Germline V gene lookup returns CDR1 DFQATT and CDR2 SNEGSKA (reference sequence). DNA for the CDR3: TGCAGTGCTAGAGAAGGCTTCAGGGCCTGGTCTAATTCACCCCTCCACTTT. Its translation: CSAREGFRAWSNSPLHF.